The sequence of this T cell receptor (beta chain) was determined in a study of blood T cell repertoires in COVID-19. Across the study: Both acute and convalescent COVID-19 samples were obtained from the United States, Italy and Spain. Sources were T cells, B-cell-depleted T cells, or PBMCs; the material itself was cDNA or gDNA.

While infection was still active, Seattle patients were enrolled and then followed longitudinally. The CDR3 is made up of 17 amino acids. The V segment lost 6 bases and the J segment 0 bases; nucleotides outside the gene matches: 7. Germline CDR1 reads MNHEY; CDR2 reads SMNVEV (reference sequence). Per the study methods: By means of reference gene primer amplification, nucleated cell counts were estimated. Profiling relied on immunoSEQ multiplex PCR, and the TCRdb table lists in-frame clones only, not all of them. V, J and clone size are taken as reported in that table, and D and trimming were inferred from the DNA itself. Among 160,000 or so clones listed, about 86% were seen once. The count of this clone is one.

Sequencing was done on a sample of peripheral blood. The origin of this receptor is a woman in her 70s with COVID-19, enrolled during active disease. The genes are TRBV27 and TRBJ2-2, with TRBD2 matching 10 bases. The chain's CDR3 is CASSRLAGASNTGELFF. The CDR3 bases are TGTGCCAGCAGCAGGCTAGCGGGGGCCTCGAACACCGGGGAGCTGTTTTTT.